A single sample is the source of the 30 T cell receptor beta chains below, sequenced in a study of blood T cell repertoires in COVID-19. Profiling relied on immunoSEQ multiplex PCR, and the TCRdb table lists in-frame clones only, not all of them. The profile shows some 390,000 clones, 70% to 90% of them singletons. Sequenced material: peripheral blood. The receptors were gathered from a woman aged 55-75 years with COVID-19, enrolled during active disease.

This clone was found once. V usage is TRBV7-9 and J usage is TRBJ2-7, with D possibly matching TRBD2 (5 bases). Germline V gene sequence: CDR1 SEHNR, CDR2 FQNEAQ (reference sequence). Trimming took 6 bases from V and 8 from J, leaving 17 bases between them. This CDR3 contains 13 residues. CDR3: CASSSKEGSKQYF. The CDR3 bases are TGTGCCAGCAGTTCGAAAGAGGGCAGCAAGCAGTACTTC.

The chain recombines TRBV19 with TRBJ1-1, with a possible D match to TRBD1 (6 bases). The CDR3 consists of 15 residues. V lost 6 bases, J lost 6 bases, and 20 bases lay in between. Germline loops: CDR1 LNHDA, CDR2 SQIVND (reference sequence). The DNA of the CDR3 is TGTGCCAGTAGGCTTAGAGGGGGGGTTTCGGCTGAAGCTTTCTTT. This codes for CASRLRGGVSAEAFF.

The chain combines TRBV18 with TRBJ1-6, with D maybe TRBD1 (5 bases). The CDR3 is 12 residues long. The ends were cut back, 8 bases at V and 10 bases at J, with 12 bases in the middle. CDR1 is KGHSH, CDR2 LQKENI, per germline. CDR3 nucleotide sequence: TGTGCCAGCCAGGGAATGGAATCACCCCTCCACTTT. Amino acids: CASQGMESPLHF.

V is TRBV7-6 and J is TRBJ1-4, with a weak D call TRBD1 (5 bases). V was shortened by 1 base and J by 7 bases, with 13 bases between the two germline ends. This CDR3 region has 15 residues. From germline, CDR1 is SGHVS and CDR2 FNYEAQ. The CDR3 nucleotides are TGTGCCAGCAGCTTAGTCGGACACCTCACTGAAAAACTGTTTTTT. This gives the protein CASSLVGHLTEKLFF. Complete variable domain (other parts from reference TRBV7-6 and TRBJ1-4): GAGVSQSPRYKVTKRGQDVALRCDPISGHVSLYWYRQALGQGPEFLTYFNYEAQQDKSGLPNDRFSAERPEGSISTLTIQRTEQRDSAMYRCASSLVGHLTEKLFFGSGTQLSVL.

This clone was picked up one time. The chain carries TRBV19 and TRBJ2-1; TRBD1 matches 7 bases. This CDR3 contains 12 residues. The junction had 3 bases not matched to a gene; V was cut back by 4 bases and J by 9 bases. Germline V gene sequence: CDR1 LNHDA, CDR2 SQIVND (reference sequence). This CDR3 is CASSSRTGEQFF. The CDR3 nucleotides read TGTGCCAGTAGTAGCCGGACAGGTGAGCAGTTCTTC.

The V gene is TRBV3-1 (or the pseudogene TRBV3-2), the J gene TRBJ1-3, with D possibly being TRBD1 (5 bases). CDR1 is LGHDT and CDR2 is YNNKEL in the germline V gene (reference sequence). Trimming shortened V by 11 bases and J by 4 bases, and 15 bases separated the two germline ends. This CDR3 comprises 13 residues. In DNA, the CDR3 is TGTGCCGTAGGTGCCCAGGGAGGAAACACCATATATTTT. It translates to CAVGAQGGNTIYF.

This sequence joins TRBV7-8 and TRBJ1-1; weak D call: TRBD1 (5 bases). Germline CDR1 is SGHVS and CDR2 is FQNEAQ. The CDR3 has 15 amino acids. Trimming took off 1 base at V and 0 bases at J, with 9 bases between the two ends. CDR3 sequence reads: CASSLVPGMNTEAFF. CDR3 bases: TGTGCCAGCAGCTTAGTTCCAGGGATGAACACTGAAGCTTTCTTT.

The chain combines TRBV6-4 with TRBJ2-3; TRBD2 matches 12 bases. The CDR3 runs 16 residues. Unmatched junction bases numbered 2, after V lost 2 bases and J lost 2 bases. Per the germline V gene, CDR1 is MRHNA and CDR2 is SNTAGT. Here the CDR3 DNA reads TGTGCCAGCAGTGACGCTAGCGGGGGGGACACAGATACGCAGTATTTT. Its translation is CASSDASGGDTDTQYF.

J is TRBJ1-6 and V is TRBV25-1; D is unresolved. Trimming took off 0 bases at V and 18 bases at J, with 12 bases between the two ends. The CDR3 runs to 12 residues. Germline V gene data show CDR1 as MGHDK and CDR2 as SYGVNS. CDR3 DNA: TGTGCCAGCAGTGAATACTACGGGTCGCACCACTTT. Its protein is CASSEYYGSHHF.

The rearrangement links TRBV18 to TRBJ2-3; D is unresolved. The V end lost 0 bases, the J end lost 5 bases, and 12 bases lay between the germline ends. The germline V gene has CDR1 KGHSH and CDR2 LQKENI. This CDR3 comprises 15 residues. The CDR3 DNA follows: TGTGCCAGCTCACCACCGGAGAATTTTATAGATACGCAGTATTTT. This encodes CASSPPENFIDTQYF.

The chain joins TRBV6-5 to TRBJ1-1; no definite D call. CDR3 length: 13 amino acids. Germline CDR1 MNHEY, CDR2 SVGAGI. V lost 7 bases and J lost 4, with 13 bases in between. For the CDR3, the DNA is TGTGCCAGCACCCTCCTCTTGCGCACTGAAGCTTTCTTT. As protein: CASTLLLRTEAFF.

This chain joins TRBV6-5 and TRBJ2-2, with TRBD1 identical over 8 bases. CDR3 length: 15 amino acids. Germline CDR1 reads MNHEY; CDR2 reads SVGAGI. J gave up 3 bases and V 6 bases, and 6 bases lay outside the gene matches. Here the CDR3 DNA reads TGTGCCAGCAGCTCGGACAGGGTAGACACCGGGGAGCTGTTTTTT. Its translation: CASSSDRVDTGELFF.

CDR3 protein: CASSVDRDPRQYF. The CDR3, as DNA: TGTGCCAGCAGCGTAGACAGGGACCCCCGGCAGTACTTC. The chain recombines TRBV9 with TRBJ2-7, with D tentatively TRBD1 (6 bases). The germline gives CDR1 SGDLS, CDR2 YYNGEE. CDR3 length equals 13 residues. V was cut by 0 bases and J by 9 bases, with 13 bases left in between.

The V call is TRBV6-6, the J call TRBJ1-1; weak D call: TRBD1 (6 bases). The CDR3 covers 15 residues. From germline, CDR1 is MNHNY and CDR2 SVGAGI (reference sequence). V was cut by 6 bases and J by 0 bases, with 14 bases left in between. CDR3 in DNA: TGTGCCAGCAGCCCGGGGGGGCACCTGAACACTGAAGCTTTCTTT. Protein product: CASSPGGHLNTEAFF.

The V and J genes are TRBV4-1 and TRBJ1-1; tentatively, D is TRBD1 (6 bases). Germline V CDR1 and CDR2: MGHRA, YSYEKL. The CDR3 has 15 amino acids. V dropped 0 bases and J dropped 1 base, with 9 bases sitting between them. CDR3 DNA sequence: TGCGCCAGCAGCCAAGACAGGGGACGGAACACTGAAGCTTTCTTT. Residues: CASSQDRGRNTEAFF.

The chain is built from TRBV7-2 and TRBJ1-6, with 7 bases aligning to TRBD1. Unmatched junction bases numbered 10, after V lost 5 bases and J lost 9 bases. The CDR3 sequence is 15 residues long. Germline CDR1 SGHTA, CDR2 FQGNSA. Here the CDR3 DNA reads TGTGCCAGCAGCCTCGATCGGGACAGAACTTCACCCCTCCACTTT. As protein: CASSLDRDRTSPLHF.

The genes are TRBV4-1 and TRBJ2-6; tentative D call: TRBD2 (7 bases). The CDR3 runs 19 residues. The germline V gene encodes CDR1 MGHRA and CDR2 YSYEKL. V was trimmed by 2 bases and J by 3 bases, leaving 20 bases between them. The CDR3 nucleotides read TGCGCCAGCAGCCAAACCTACTCCGGGGGGCAGGGTGGGGCCAACGTCCTGACTTTC. Amino acid sequence: CASSQTYSGGQGGANVLTF.

This rearrangement joins TRBV7-9 to TRBJ1-3; no clear D gene. The CDR3 runs to 14 residues. Trimming stripped 7 bases from V and 1 base from J, with 11 bases between. Germline V gives CDR1 SEHNR, CDR2 FQNEAQ (reference sequence). The CDR3 coding sequence is TGTGCCAGCATTTCAGGCATATCTGGAAACACCATATATTTT. Protein: CASISGISGNTIYF.

V and J are TRBV27 and TRBJ1-2; D perhaps matches TRBD1 (6 bases). The CDR3 runs 16 residues. Germline CDR1 and CDR2: MNHEY and SMNVEV (reference sequence). With 2 bases removed from V and 6 bases from J, the gap between germline ends came to 19 bases. The CDR3 region is CASSLIRPRGMDGYTF. The CDR3 DNA follows: TGTGCCAGCAGTTTAATTCGCCCCAGGGGAATGGATGGCTACACCTTC.

The chain is built from TRBV6-1 and TRBJ1-6; D is possibly TRBD1 (5 bases). Germline V gene lookup returns CDR1 MNHNS and CDR2 SASEGT. The CDR3 has 16 amino acids. Trimming cost V 3 bases and J 7 bases, with 16 bases left between them. CDR3 loop: CASSDDQGRRNSPLHF. The CDR3 region has the DNA TGTGCCAGCAGTGATGACCAGGGAAGAAGGAATTCACCCCTCCACTTT.

The chain has TRBV27 and TRBJ2-1; D is perhaps TRBD1 (5 bases). Deletions cut 8 bases from V and 5 bases from J, with 19 bases between. The germline gives CDR1 MNHEY, CDR2 SMNVEV (reference sequence). The CDR3 runs to 15 residues. CDR3 bases: TGTGCCAGCGGCGTTGGAAGGTCAGGGAACAATGAGCAGTTCTTC. Translation gives CASGVGRSGNNEQFF.

This clone was counted a single time. The chain carries TRBV6-5 and TRBJ1-1; 7 bases line up with TRBD1. J was trimmed by 6 bases and V by 6 bases; bases with no gene match: 10. The CDR3 length is 14 residues. Germline CDR1 MNHEY, CDR2 SVGAGI. The CDR3 DNA reads as TGTGCCAGCAGCCCGACAGGGAATAGGCCTGAAGCTTTCTTT. The encoded protein is CASSPTGNRPEAFF.

This clone was observed a handful of times. The chain links TRBV6-1 to TRBJ1-2; the D is unclear. The CDR3 is 16 amino acids. From germline, CDR1 is MNHNS and CDR2 SASEGT. Trimming stripped 1 base from V and 1 base from J, with 13 bases between. CDR3 residues: CASSEGDGLVNYGYTF. The CDR3 nucleotides are TGTGCCAGCAGTGAAGGCGACGGACTTGTTAACTATGGCTACACCTTC.

Here the CDR3 reads CASSLPGVYNEQFF. Written as DNA, the CDR3 is TGTGCCAGCAGCTTGCCGGGAGTCTACAATGAGCAGTTCTTC. The genes are TRBV7-2 and TRBJ2-1, with D perhaps matching TRBD2 (6 bases). V shed 3 bases and J shed 3 bases, with 9 bases lying between them. Per germline, CDR1 SGHTA and CDR2 FQGNSA. The CDR3 totals 14 residues.

V and J are TRBV7-9 and TRBJ2-1, with D uncertain. Germline V lookup: CDR1 SEHNR, CDR2 FQNEAQ (reference sequence). CDR3 size: 12 residues. The germline V and J ends were trimmed by 0 bases and 9 bases, with 6 bases remaining between them. The CDR3 coding sequence is TGTGCCAGCAGCTTAGCCAGGCCTGAGCAGTTCTTC. Its translation: CASSLARPEQFF.

V usage is TRBV19 and J usage is TRBJ1-2; TRBD1 agrees at 10 bases. Germline CDR1 and CDR2: LNHDA and SQIVND (reference sequence). The CDR3 is 17 amino acids. With 2 bases clipped from V and 5 bases from J, the junction kept 11 bases outside the gene matches. The CDR3 sequence: CASSISRSDRGGYGYTF. The CDR3, as DNA: TGTGCCAGTAGTATATCCCGATCGGACAGGGGGGGATATGGCTACACCTTC.

Only one count was recorded for this clone. This rearrangement joins TRBV5-1 to TRBJ1-6; no clear D gene. Germline V CDR1 and CDR2: SGHRS, YFSETQ. Trimming stripped 0 bases from V and 7 bases from J, with 17 bases between. This CDR3 is built from 17 residues. CDR3 in DNA: TGCGCCAGCAGCTTGGAGCCCGGCGGGTTCGGGAATTCACCCCTCCACTTT. Residues: CASSLEPGGFGNSPLHF.

This clone is medium-sized in the sample. The rearrangement uses TRBV7-9 and TRBJ2-7; 8 bases map to TRBD2. The CDR3 has 17 residues. J was trimmed by 1 base and V by 3 bases; bases with no gene match: 11. Looked up from germline, CDR1 is SEHNR and CDR2 is FQNEAQ (reference sequence). The CDR3 protein is CASSFGPERGPSYEQYF. The CDR3 region has the DNA TGTGCCAGCAGCTTTGGGCCGGAGCGGGGGCCTTCCTACGAGCAGTACTTC.

The CDR3 sequence is CASGGGGWDGYTF. The CDR3 DNA follows: TGTGCCAGCGGCGGAGGGGGCTGGGATGGCTACACCTTC. V gene TRBV6-4 combines with J gene TRBJ1-2; TRBD1 aligns across 7 bases. Germline V gene data show CDR1 as MRHNA and CDR2 as SNTAGT. V was clipped by 8 bases and J by 6 bases; unmatched bases: 9. This CDR3 region has 13 residues.

The chain couples TRBV29-1 to TRBJ2-1, with D perhaps matching TRBD2 (6 bases). Germline V gives CDR1 SQVTM, CDR2 ANQGSEA. The CDR3 sequence is 13 residues long. V dropped 4 bases and J dropped 4 bases, with 11 bases sitting between them. The CDR3 DNA reads TGCAGCGTTGGTCAGGCGGGGTACAATGAGCAGTTCTTC. It translates to CSVGQAGYNEQFF.